The 9 T cell receptor beta chains below all came from one sample that was sequenced in a study of CD8 T cells in Susac syndrome (dated by TCRdb to the late 2010s). Receptor libraries were prepared by the immunoSEQ multiplex PCR assay. RNA was extracted with the RNeasy kit and roughly 0.5 to 1 ug was reverse transcribed using random hexamers. TCRdb reprocessing: public reads trimmed at Q25 with fastp, clones called with MiXCR, in-frame beta chains kept. One record per CDR3 amino acid sequence lists the most common genes and DNA. For this sample the table gives fewer than 250,000 distinct CDR3 sequences, of which approximately 90% were detected only once. Of the sample, less than 0.15% falls within the top ten clones. Sequenced input: CD8+ T cells from PBMCs. The receptors originated from a human donor with multiple sclerosis.

The gene calls are TRBV5-1 and TRBJ1-2, with 7 bases matching TRBD1. Germline CDR1 is SGHRS and CDR2 is YFSETQ. There are 15 residues in the CDR3. The ends lost 3 bases at V and 0 bases at J; junction bases unmatched: 5. CDR3 sequence: CASSSIGTANYGYTF. CDR3 sequence (DNA): TGCGCCAGCAGCTCCATTGGGACAGCTAACTATGGCTACACCTTC.

The V gene is TRBV19, the J gene TRBJ2-3; TRBD2 matches at 10 bases. With 6 bases clipped from V and 4 bases from J, the junction kept 7 bases outside the gene matches. The CDR3 has 15 residues. From germline, CDR1 is LNHDA and CDR2 SQIVND (reference sequence). CDR3 sequence: CASSLPAGGADTQYF. The CDR3 nucleotides read TGTGCCAGTAGCCTACCAGCGGGAGGGGCAGATACGCAGTATTTT.

DNA of the CDR3: TGTGCCTGGAGTGTATACGGGAGCAATGAGCAGTTCTTC. It specifies CAWSVYGSNEQFF. V gene TRBV30 combines with J gene TRBJ2-1; weak D call: TRBD2 (6 bases). Germline V gene lookup returns CDR1 GTSNPN and CDR2 SVGIG (reference sequence). Between the trimmed V and J ends, which lost 0 bases and 6 bases, there was a span of 9 bases. The CDR3 is made up of 13 amino acids.

This clonotype occurred once. The chain has TRBV3-1 and TRBJ1-1; 8 bases map to TRBD1. Germline CDR1 is LGHDT and CDR2 is YNNKEL (reference sequence). Losses at the gene ends were 1 base for V and 5 bases for J; bases not matched to a gene: 6. CDR3 length: 15 amino acids. DNA of the CDR3: TGTGCCAGCAGCCAAGCCGATTACAGGGGGACTGAAGCTTTCTTT. Translating gives CASSQADYRGTEAFF. Supplemented by reference TRBV3-1 and TRBJ1-1, the full variable domain reads DTAVSQTPKYLVTQMGNDKSIKCEQNLGHDTMYWYKQDSKKFLKIMFSYNNKELIINETVPNRFSPKSPDKAHLNLHINSLELGDSAVYFCASSQADYRGTEAFFGQGTRLTVV.

The rearrangement uses TRBV20-1 and TRBJ2-5; 8 bases map to TRBD2. Trimming cost V 6 bases and J 5 bases; bases outside gene matches: 11. This CDR3 has 14 residues. CDR1 DFQATT and CDR2 SNEGSKA come from the germline V gene (reference sequence). CDR3 amino acids: CSAKGGTSEETQYF. CDR3 sequence (DNA): TGCAGTGCCAAGGGGGGGACTAGTGAGGAGACCCAGTACTTC.

The rearrangement links TRBV6-4 to TRBJ2-2, with D possibly matching TRBD1 (5 bases). The CDR3 has 16 residues. Trimming shortened V by 3 bases and J by 1 base, and 12 bases separated the two germline ends. The V gene's germline CDR1 is MRHNA and CDR2 SNTAGT. In nucleotides, the CDR3 is TGTGCCAGCAGTGAGAGTAGCCAGGGGAACACCGGGGAGCTGTTTTTT. Translated: CASSESSQGNTGELFF.

This chain links TRBV9 with TRBJ2-1; D unclear. The ends were cut back, 4 bases at V and 11 bases at J, with 22 bases in the middle. This CDR3 contains 15 residues. Germline loops: CDR1 SGDLS, CDR2 YYNGEE. As DNA, the CDR3 is TGTGCCAGCAGCCCCGAGGAAGGACCCCTTAATCAGCAGTTCTTC. Translated: CASSPEEGPLNQQFF. The full variable domain, completed using reference TRBV9 and TRBJ2-1, is DSGVTQTPKHLITATGQRVTLRCSPRSGDLSVYWYQQSLDQGLQFLIQYYNGEERAKGNILERFSAQQFPDLHSELNLSSLELGDSALYFCASSPEEGPLNQQFFGPGTRLTVL.

The chain links TRBV7-8 to TRBJ2-2; no reliable D call. The CDR3 loop spans 14 amino acids. From germline, CDR1 is SGHVS and CDR2 FQNEAQ. V lost 2 bases and J 10 bases, leaving 14 bases between the germline ends. CDR3 nucleotide sequence: TGTGCCAGCAGCTTAAATTTCGGGCCGACGGAGCTGTTTTTT. Its translation is CASSLNFGPTELFF.

CDR3 residues: CSVEVGTSGITDTQYF. The CDR3 nucleotides read TGCAGCGTTGAAGTTGGGACTAGCGGGATCACAGATACGCAGTATTTT. The J gene is TRBJ2-3, the V gene TRBV29-1; 13 bases align to TRBD2. The germline V gene has CDR1 SQVTM and CDR2 ANQGSEA. The CDR3 spans 16 residues. Trimming removed 1 base from V and 2 bases from J; junction bases left unmatched: 3.